Included here is one T cell receptor beta chain sequence, with context. Antigen specificity is unknown. The sample originates from a study of identical twins. Study observations and caveats: Out-of-frame TCR alpha sharing in monozygotic twins exceeded recombination model predictions. Beta out-of-frame sequences showed weaker excess sharing between twins. Zero-insertion analyses could be partly confounded by invariant MAIT and iNKT cells.

TCRdb independently ran MiXCR on the 5' RACE reads; one entry per CDR3 protein. The table lists approximately 240,000 distinct CDR3 sequences, around 15% of them singletons, with approximately 8.8% in the top ten. The CDR3 has 12 amino acids. Germline V gene lookup returns CDR1 SQVTM and CDR2 ANQGSEA. Trimming took 4 bases from V and 2 from J, leaving 9 bases between them. The TCR sequence derives from a woman younger than 30 in good health. The chain has TRBV29-1 and TRBJ2-7; the D gene is possibly TRBD2 (6 bases). The material sequenced was memory (CD45RO+) T cells sorted from blood. This CDR3 is CSVVSGAYEQYF. CDR3 DNA: TGCAGCGTTGTATCGGGAGCCTACGAGCAGTACTTC.